Presented here are 6 T cell receptor beta chains from one specimen sequenced in a study of cytomegalovirus exposure and HLA in healthy donors. The PCR employed 60 Vbeta primers together with 13 Jbeta primers. Repertoires were generated with immunoSEQ multiplex PCR, while TCRdb's copy carries only in-frame clones and drops some. This sample has some 150,000 clones, with about 74% found just once. The source material was PBMCs. All receptors derive from a woman aged 40-49 years in good health and CMV-seronegative.

This clone was picked up a small number of times. V gene TRBV28 combines with J gene TRBJ1-5; D remains unclear. Germline-derived CDR1 and CDR2 are MDHEN and SYDVKM. V shed 3 bases and J shed 3 bases, with 12 bases lying between them. The CDR3 is 15 residues long. The CDR3 nucleotides read TGTGCCAGCAGTTTTGTGGGGAGACCCAATCAGCCCCAGCATTTT. Amino acids: CASSFVGRPNQPQHF.

This chain connects TRBV6-1 to TRBJ1-2; 9 bases line up with TRBD1. CDR3 length equals 15 residues. Unmatched junction bases numbered 10, after V lost 3 bases and J lost 8 bases. Germline CDR1 reads MNHNS; CDR2 reads SASEGT. The CDR3 here is CASSDTRDRVGGYTF. The CDR3 bases are TGTGCCAGCAGTGACACCCGGGACAGGGTAGGAGGCTACACCTTC.

Only a few counts were recorded for this clone. The CDR3 region is CASSEPGTGMHIQYF. In DNA, the CDR3 is TGTGCCAGCAGTGAACCCGGGACAGGGATGCACATTCAGTACTTC. This chain connects TRBV25-1 to TRBJ2-4, with 9 nucleotides matching TRBD1. This CDR3 region has 15 residues. CDR1 and CDR2 (germline): MGHDK, SYGVNS. J gave up 8 bases and V 2 bases, and 7 bases lay outside the gene matches.

This chain links TRBV5-8 with TRBJ1-1; D is unclear. CDR1 SGHTS and CDR2 YDEGEE come from the germline V gene. The CDR3 consists of 13 residues. V was cut by 0 bases and J by 0 bases, with 3 bases left in between. The CDR3 sequence is CASSLGLNTEAFF. For the CDR3, the DNA is TGTGCCAGCAGCTTGGGGCTGAACACTGAAGCTTTCTTT.

V gene TRBV5-1 combines with J gene TRBJ2-7, with D possibly matching TRBD2 (6 bases). The germline V gene encodes CDR1 SGHRS and CDR2 YFSETQ. This CDR3 spans 14 amino acids. Between the trimmed V and J ends, which lost 8 bases and 5 bases, there was a span of 20 bases. Here the CDR3 DNA reads TGCGCCAGTACCCGGGGGACCTTAACGGACGAGCAGTACTTC. Encoded protein: CASTRGTLTDEQYF.

The chain is built from TRBV7-9 and TRBJ1-4; TRBD1 might be the D (6 bases). CDR3 length: 14 residues. CDR1 is SEHNR, CDR2 FQNEAQ, per germline (reference sequence). V shed 5 bases and J shed 4 bases, with 11 bases lying between them. DNA for the CDR3: TGTGCCAGCAGCCCAGGGGCTATTAATGAAAAACTGTTTTTT. Its protein is CASSPGAINEKLFF.